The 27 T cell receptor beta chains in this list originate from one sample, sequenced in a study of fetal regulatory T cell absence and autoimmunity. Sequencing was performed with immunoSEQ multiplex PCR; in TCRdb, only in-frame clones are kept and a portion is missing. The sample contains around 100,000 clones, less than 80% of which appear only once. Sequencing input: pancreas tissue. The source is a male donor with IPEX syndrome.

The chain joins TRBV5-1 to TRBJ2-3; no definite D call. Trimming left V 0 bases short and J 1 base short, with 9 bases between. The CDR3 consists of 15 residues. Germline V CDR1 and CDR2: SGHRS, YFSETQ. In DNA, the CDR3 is TGCGCCAGCAGCTTGGGCGGTTGGGGCACAGATACGCAGTATTTT. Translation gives CASSLGGWGTDTQYF.

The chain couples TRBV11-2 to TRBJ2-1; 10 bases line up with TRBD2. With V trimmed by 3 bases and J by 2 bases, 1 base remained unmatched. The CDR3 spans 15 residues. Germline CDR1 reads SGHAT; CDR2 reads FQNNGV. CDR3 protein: CASSLGTSAYNEQFF. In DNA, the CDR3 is TGTGCCAGCAGCTTGGGGACTAGCGCCTACAATGAGCAGTTCTTC.

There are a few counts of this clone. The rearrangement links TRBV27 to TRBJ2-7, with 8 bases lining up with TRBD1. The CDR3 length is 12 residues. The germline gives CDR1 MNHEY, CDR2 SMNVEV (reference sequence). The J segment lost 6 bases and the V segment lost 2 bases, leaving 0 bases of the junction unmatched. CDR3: CASSLTGGEQYF. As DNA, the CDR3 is TGTGCCAGCAGTTTAACAGGGGGCGAGCAGTACTTC.

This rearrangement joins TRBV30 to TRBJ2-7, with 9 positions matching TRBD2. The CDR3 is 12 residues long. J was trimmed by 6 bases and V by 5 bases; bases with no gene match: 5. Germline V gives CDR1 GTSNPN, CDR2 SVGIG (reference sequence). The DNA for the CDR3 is TGTGCCTGGGCTAGCGGGAAAAGCGAGCAGTACTTC. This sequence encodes CAWASGKSEQYF.

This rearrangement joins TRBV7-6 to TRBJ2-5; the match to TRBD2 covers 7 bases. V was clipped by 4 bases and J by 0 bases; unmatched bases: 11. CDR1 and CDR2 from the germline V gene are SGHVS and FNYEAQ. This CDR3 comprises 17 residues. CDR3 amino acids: CASSSRFLAAYQETQYF. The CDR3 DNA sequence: TGTGCCAGCAGCTCCCGTTTTCTAGCGGCTTACCAAGAGACCCAGTACTTC.

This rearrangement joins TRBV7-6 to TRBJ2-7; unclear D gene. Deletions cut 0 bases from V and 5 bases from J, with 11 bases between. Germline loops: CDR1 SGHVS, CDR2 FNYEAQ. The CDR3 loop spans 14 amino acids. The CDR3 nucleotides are TGTGCCAGCAGCTTAGCCCCAGGAAGCGACGAGCAGTACTTC. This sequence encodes CASSLAPGSDEQYF.

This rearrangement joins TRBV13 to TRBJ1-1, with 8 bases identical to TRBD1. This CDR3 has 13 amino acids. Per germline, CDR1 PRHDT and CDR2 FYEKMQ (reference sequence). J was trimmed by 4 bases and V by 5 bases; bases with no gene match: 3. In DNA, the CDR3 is TGTGCCAGCAGCGTCGACAGGGGCACTGAAGCTTTCTTT. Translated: CASSVDRGTEAFF.

The CDR3 here is CASSSLAGGIYEQFF. The CDR3 nucleotides are TGTGCCAGCAGCTCACTAGCGGGAGGGATATATGAGCAGTTCTTC. The chain couples TRBV7-2 to TRBJ2-1; 13 bases are a match to TRBD2. The ends lost 4 bases at V and 8 bases at J; junction bases unmatched: 5. From germline, CDR1 is SGHTA and CDR2 FQGNSA. There are 15 residues in the CDR3.

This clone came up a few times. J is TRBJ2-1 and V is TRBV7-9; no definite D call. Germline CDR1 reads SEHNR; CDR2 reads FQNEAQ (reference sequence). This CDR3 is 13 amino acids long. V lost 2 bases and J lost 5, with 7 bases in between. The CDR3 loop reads CASSLKQNNEQFF. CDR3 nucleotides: TGTGCCAGCAGCTTAAAACAGAACAATGAGCAGTTCTTC.

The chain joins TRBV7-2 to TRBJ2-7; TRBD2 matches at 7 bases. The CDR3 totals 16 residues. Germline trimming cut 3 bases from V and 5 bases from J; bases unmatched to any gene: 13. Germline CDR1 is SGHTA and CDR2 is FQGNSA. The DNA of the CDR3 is TGTGCCAGCAGCTTGCGGGGGACGGTAGCGGATGACGAGCAGTACTTC. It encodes CASSLRGTVADDEQYF.

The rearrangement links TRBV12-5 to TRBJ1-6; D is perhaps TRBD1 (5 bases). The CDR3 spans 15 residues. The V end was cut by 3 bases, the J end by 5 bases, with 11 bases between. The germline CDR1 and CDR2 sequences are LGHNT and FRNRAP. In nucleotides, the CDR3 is TGTGCTAGTGGTTTCTGGGGGAGGGATAATTCACCCCTCCACTTT. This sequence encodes CASGFWGRDNSPLHF.

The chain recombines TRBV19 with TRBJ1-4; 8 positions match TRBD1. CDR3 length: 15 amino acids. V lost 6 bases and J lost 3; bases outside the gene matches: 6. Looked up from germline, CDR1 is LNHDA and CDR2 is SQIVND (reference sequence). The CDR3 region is CASRTGERPNEKLFF. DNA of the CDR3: TGTGCCAGTAGGACAGGGGAAAGACCTAATGAAAAACTGTTTTTT. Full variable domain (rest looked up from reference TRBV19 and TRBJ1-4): DGGITQSPKYLFRKEGQNVTLSCEQNLNHDAMYWYRQDPGQGLRLIYYSQIVNDFQKGDIAEGYSVSREKKESFPLTVTSAQKNPTAFYLCASRTGERPNEKLFFGSGTQLSVL.

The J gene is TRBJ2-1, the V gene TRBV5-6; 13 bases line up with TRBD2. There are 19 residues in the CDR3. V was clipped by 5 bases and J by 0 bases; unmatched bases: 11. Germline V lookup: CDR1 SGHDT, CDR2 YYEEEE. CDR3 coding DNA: TGTGCCAGCAGTGGACTAGCGGGAGAGCCCATCATCTCCTACAATGAGCAGTTCTTC. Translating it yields CASSGLAGEPIISYNEQFF.

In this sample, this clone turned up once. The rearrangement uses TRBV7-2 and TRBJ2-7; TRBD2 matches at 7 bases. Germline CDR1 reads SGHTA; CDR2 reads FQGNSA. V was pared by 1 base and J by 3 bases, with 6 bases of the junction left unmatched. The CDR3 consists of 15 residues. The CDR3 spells CASSLVFGRIYEQYF. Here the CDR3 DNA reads TGTGCCAGCAGCTTAGTATTCGGGAGGATCTACGAGCAGTACTTC.

The CDR3 DNA is TGTGCCAGCAGCTGGACTAGCGGGATCCCCTACGAGCAGTACTTC. It codes for CASSWTSGIPYEQYF. This chain connects TRBV11-2 to TRBJ2-7, with TRBD2 matching over 12 bases. V lost 4 bases and J lost 2; bases outside the gene matches: 3. Per the germline V gene, CDR1 is SGHAT and CDR2 is FQNNGV. This CDR3 spans 15 amino acids. Full variable domain (missing parts from reference TRBV11-2 and TRBJ2-7): EAGVAQSPRYKIIEKRQSVAFWCNPISGHATLYWYQQILGQGPKLLIQFQNNGVVDDSQLPKDRFSAERLKGVDSTLKIQPAKLEDSAVYLCASSWTSGIPYEQYFGPGTRLTVT.

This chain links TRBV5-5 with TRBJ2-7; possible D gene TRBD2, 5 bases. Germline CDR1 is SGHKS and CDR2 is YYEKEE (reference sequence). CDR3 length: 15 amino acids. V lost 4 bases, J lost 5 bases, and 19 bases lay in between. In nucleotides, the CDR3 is TGTGCCAGCAGCGGAGGACTTGACTTCTTCCACGAGCAGTACTTC. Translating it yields CASSGGLDFFHEQYF.

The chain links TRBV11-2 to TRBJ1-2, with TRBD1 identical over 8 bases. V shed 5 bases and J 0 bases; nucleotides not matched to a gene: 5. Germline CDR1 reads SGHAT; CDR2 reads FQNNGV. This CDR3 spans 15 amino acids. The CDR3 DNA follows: TGTGCCAGCAGCCAGTGGACAGGGACTAACTATGGCTACACCTTC. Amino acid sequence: CASSQWTGTNYGYTF. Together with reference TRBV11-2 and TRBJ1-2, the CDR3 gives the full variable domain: EAGVAQSPRYKIIEKRQSVAFWCNPISGHATLYWYQQILGQGPKLLIQFQNNGVVDDSQLPKDRFSAERLKGVDSTLKIQPAKLEDSAVYLCASSQWTGTNYGYTFGSGTRLTVV.

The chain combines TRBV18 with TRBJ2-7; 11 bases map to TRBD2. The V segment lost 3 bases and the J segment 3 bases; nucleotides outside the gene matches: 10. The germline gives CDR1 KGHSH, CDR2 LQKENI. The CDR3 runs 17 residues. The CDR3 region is CASSPELAGEQGYEQYF. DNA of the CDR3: TGTGCCAGCTCACCGGAACTAGCGGGAGAGCAGGGCTACGAGCAGTACTTC.

In DNA, the CDR3 is TGTGCCAGCTCACCACCGCTAGGGTGGGAAGAGACCCAGTACTTC. Its protein product is CASSPPLGWEETQYF. The gene calls are TRBV18 and TRBJ2-5; no firm D call. The V end lost 0 bases, the J end lost 3 bases, and 11 bases lay between the germline ends. In germline, CDR1 is KGHSH, CDR2 LQKENI. The CDR3 sequence is 15 residues long.

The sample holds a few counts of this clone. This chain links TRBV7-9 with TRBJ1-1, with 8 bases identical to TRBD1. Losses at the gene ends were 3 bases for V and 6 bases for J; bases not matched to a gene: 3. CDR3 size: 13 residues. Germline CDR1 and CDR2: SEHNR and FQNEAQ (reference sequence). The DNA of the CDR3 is TGTGCCAGCAGCTTTACAGGGGGGGCTGAAGCTTTCTTT. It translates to CASSFTGGAEAFF. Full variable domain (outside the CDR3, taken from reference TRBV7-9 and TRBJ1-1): DTGVSQNPRHKITKRGQNVTFRCDPISEHNRLYWYRQTLGQGPEFLTYFQNEAQLEKSRLLSDRFSAERPKGSFSTLEIQRTEQGDSAMYLCASSFTGGAEAFFGQGTRLTVV.

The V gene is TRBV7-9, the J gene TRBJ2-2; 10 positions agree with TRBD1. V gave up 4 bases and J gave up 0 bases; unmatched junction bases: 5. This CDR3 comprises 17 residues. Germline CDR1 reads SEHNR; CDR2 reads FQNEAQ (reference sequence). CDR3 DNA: TGTGCCAGCAGCTCGCAGGGACAGGGGACGAACACCGGGGAGCTGTTTTTT. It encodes CASSSQGQGTNTGELFF.

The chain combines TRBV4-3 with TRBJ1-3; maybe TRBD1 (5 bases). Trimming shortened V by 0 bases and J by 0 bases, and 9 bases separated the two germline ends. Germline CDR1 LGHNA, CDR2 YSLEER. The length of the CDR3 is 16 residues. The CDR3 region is CASSQDDSYSGNTIYF. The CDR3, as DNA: TGCGCCAGCAGCCAAGACGACAGCTACTCTGGAAACACCATATATTTT.

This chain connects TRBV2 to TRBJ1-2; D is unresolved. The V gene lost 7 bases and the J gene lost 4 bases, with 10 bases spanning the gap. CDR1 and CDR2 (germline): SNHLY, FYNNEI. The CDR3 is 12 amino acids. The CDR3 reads CASNPGVYGYTF. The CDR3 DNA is TGTGCCAGCAACCCCGGGGTCTATGGCTACACCTTC.

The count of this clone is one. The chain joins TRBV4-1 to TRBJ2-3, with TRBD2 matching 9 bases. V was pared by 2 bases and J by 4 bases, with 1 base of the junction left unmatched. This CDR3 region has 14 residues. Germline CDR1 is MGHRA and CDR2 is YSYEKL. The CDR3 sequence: CASSQTSGSDTQYF. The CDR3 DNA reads TGCGCCAGCAGCCAAACTAGCGGGTCAGATACGCAGTATTTT.

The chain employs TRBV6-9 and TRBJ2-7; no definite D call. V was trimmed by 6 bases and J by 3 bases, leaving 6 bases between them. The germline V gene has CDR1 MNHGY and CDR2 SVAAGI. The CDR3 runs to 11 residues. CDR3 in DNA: TGTGCCAGCAGCCCTTACTACGAGCAGTACTTC. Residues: CASSPYYEQYF.

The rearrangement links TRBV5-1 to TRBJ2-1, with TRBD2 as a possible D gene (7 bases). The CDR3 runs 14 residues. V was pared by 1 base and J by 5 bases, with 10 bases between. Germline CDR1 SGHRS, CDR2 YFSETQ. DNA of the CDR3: TGCGCCAGCAGCTTGAGGGGGGGTAACAATGAGCAGTTCTTC. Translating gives CASSLRGGNNEQFF.

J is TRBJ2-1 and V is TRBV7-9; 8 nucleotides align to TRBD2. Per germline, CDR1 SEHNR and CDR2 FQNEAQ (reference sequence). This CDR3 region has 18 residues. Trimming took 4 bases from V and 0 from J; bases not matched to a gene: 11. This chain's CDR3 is CASSSTSGGLSSYNEQFF. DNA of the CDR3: TGTGCCAGCAGCTCCACCTCGGGGGGGCTAAGCTCCTACAATGAGCAGTTCTTC.